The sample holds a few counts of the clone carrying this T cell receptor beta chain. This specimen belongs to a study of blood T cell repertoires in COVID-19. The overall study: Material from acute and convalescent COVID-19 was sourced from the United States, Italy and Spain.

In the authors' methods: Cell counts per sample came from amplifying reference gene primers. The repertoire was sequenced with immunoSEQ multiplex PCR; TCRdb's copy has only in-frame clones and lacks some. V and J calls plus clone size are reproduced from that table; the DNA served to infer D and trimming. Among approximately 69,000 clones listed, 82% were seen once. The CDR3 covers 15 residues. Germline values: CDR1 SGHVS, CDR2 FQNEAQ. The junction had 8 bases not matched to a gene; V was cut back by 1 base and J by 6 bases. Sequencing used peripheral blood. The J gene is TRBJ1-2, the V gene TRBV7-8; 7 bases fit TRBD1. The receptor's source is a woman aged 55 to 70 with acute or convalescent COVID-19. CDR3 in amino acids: CASSLVARGMDGYTF. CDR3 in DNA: TGTGCCAGCAGCTTAGTGGCCAGGGGGATGGATGGCTACACCTTC.